This TCR beta chain was recovered during a study of T cell responses to AZD1222 COVID-19 vaccine. Study-level points and caveats: Spike-specific TCR breadth and depth both grew after two AZD1222 doses. Possibly, clonal diversity was underestimated; donors were largely white British and included more females.

In germline, CDR1 is MNHEY, CDR2 SVGEGT. The V end lost 4 bases, the J end lost 0 bases, and 7 bases lay between the germline ends. The CDR3 covers 15 residues. Concerning this clone: Its antigen remains unknown.

Here immunoSEQ multiplex PCR was the method, and the copy in TCRdb shows in-frame clones only, minus some. This table holds some 120,000 clones, about 88% found once. Pooled in the analysis were second doses at about 4 or about 12 weeks. The chain recombines TRBV6-2 or TRBV6-3 with TRBJ2-6; D is ambiguous. The clonotype comes from an adult who received the AZD1222 COVID-19 vaccine. The material was peripheral blood, obtained 28 days after the second AZD1222 dose. The CDR3 nucleotides are TGTGCCAGCAGTTCCCAGCGCTCTGGGGCCAACGTCCTGACTTTC. It yields the protein CASSSQRSGANVLTF.